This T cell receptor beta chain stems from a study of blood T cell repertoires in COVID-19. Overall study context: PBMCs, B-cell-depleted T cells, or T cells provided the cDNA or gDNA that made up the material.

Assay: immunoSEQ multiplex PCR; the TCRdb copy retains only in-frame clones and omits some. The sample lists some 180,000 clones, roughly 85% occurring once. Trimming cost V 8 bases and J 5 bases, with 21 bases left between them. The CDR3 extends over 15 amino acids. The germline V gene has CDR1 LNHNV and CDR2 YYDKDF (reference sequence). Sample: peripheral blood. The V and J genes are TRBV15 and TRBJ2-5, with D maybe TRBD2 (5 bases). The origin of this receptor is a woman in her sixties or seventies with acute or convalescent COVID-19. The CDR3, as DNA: TGTGCCACCGCCCGAGGACCTAGCCAGACGGAGACCCAGTACTTC. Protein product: CATARGPSQTETQYF. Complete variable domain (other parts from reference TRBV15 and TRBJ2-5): DAMVIQNPRYQVTQFGKPVTLSCSQTLNHNVMYWYQQKSSQAPKLLFHYYDKDFNNEADTPDNFQSRRPNTSFCFLDIRSPGLGDTAMYLCATARGPSQTETQYFGPGTRLLVL.